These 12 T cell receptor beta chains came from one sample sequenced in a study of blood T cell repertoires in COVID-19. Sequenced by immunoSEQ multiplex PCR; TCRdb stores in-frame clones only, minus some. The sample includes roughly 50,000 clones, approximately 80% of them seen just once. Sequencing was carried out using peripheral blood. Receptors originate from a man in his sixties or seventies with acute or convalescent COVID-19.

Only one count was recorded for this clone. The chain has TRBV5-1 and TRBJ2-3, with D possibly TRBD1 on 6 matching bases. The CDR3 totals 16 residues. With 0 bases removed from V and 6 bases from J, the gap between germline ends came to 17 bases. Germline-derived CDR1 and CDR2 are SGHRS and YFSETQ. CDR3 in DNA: TGCGCCAGCAGCTTGGAGGGTGGCTCGAGGGGGGATACGCAGTATTTT. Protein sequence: CASSLEGGSRGDTQYF. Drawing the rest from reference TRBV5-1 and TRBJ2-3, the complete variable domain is KAGVTQTPRYLIKTRGQQVTLSCSPISGHRSVSWYQQTPGQGLQFLFEYFSETQRNKGNFPGRFSGRQFSNSRSEMNVSTLELGDSALYLCASSLEGGSRGDTQYFGPGTRLTVL.

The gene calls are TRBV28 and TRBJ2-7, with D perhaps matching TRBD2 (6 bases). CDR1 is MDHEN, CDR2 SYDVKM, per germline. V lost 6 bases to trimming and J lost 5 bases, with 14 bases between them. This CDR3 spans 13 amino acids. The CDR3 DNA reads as TGTGCCAGCAGGGGGGGAAGTACCAACGAGCAGTACTTC. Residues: CASRGGSTNEQYF.

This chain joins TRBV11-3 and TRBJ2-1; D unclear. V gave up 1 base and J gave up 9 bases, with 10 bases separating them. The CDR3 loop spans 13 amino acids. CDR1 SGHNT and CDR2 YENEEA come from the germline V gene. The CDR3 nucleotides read TGTGCCAGCAGCTTAGGAGAATTGAGTGAGCAGTTCTTC. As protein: CASSLGELSEQFF.

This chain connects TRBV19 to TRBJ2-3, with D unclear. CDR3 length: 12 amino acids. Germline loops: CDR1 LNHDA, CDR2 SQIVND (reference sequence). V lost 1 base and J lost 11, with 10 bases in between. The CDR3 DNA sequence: TGTGCCAGTAGTATAGGGGCTATTCAGCAGTATTTT. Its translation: CASSIGAIQQYF.

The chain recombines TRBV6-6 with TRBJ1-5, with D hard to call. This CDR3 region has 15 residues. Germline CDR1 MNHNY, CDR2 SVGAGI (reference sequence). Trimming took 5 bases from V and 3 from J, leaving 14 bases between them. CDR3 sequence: CASSPQGGNNQPQHF. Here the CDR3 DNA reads TGTGCCAGCAGTCCCCAAGGAGGGAACAATCAGCCCCAGCATTTT.

The CDR3 reads CASSLIQLHTEAFF. CDR3 nucleotides: TGTGCCAGCAGCTTGATACAGCTTCACACTGAAGCTTTCTTT. This chain connects TRBV7-8 to TRBJ1-1; no definite D call. Trimming took off 3 bases at V and 3 bases at J, with 11 bases between the two ends. The CDR3 has 14 amino acids. The germline CDR1 and CDR2 sequences are SGHVS and FQNEAQ. The full variable domain, with the rest looked up from reference TRBV7-8 and TRBJ1-1, is GAGVSQSPRYKVAKRGQDVALRCDPISGHVSLFWYQQALGQGPEFLTYFQNEAQLDKSGLPSDRFFAERPEGSVSTLKIQRTQQEDSAVYLCASSLIQLHTEAFFGQGTRLTVV.

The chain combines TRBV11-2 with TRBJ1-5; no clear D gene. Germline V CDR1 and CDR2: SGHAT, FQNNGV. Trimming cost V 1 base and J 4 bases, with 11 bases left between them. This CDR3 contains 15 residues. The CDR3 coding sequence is TGTGCCAGCAGCTTAGGGGCAGGAATGAATCAGCCCCAGCATTTT. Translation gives CASSLGAGMNQPQHF.

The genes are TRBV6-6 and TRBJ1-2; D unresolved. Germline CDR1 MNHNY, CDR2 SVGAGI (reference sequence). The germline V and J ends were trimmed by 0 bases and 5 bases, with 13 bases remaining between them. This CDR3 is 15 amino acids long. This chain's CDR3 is CASSYSAQTTYGYTF. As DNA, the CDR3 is TGTGCCAGCAGTTACTCAGCCCAGACGACTTATGGCTACACCTTC.

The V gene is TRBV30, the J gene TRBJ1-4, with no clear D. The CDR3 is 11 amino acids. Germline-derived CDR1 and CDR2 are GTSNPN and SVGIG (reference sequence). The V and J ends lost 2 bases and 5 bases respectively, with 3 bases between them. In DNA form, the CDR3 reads TGTGCCTGGAGTCTGAATGAAAAACTGTTTTTT. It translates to CAWSLNEKLFF.

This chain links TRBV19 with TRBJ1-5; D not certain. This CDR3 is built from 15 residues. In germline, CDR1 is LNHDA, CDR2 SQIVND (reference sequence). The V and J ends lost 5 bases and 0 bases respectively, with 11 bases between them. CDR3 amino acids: CASSAGGPSNQPQHF. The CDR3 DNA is TGTGCCAGTAGTGCGGGCGGGCCTAGCAATCAGCCCCAGCATTTT.

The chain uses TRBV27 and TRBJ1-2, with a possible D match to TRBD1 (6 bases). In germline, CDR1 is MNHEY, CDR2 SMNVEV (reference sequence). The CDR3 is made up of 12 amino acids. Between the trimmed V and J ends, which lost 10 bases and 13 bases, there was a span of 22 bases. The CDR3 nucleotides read TGTGCCACCGCGGGGGGCGAGGGTAGTTTCACCTTC. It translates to CATAGGEGSFTF.

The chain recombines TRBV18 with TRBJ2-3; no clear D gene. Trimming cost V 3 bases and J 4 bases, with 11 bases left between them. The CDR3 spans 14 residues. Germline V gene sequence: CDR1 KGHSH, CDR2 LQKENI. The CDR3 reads CASSPWLTADTQYF. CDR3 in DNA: TGTGCCAGCTCACCCTGGTTAACAGCAGATACGCAGTATTTT.